This TCR beta chain was sequenced for a study of CD8+CD57+ T cells in acquired aplastic anemia. Background on the study: An average of around 3.5 ug of DNA was obtained from sorted CD4+ and CD8+ cells. Study-wide results and caveats: Between patients and controls, CD8+ Simpson's diversity did not vary significantly. Between patients and controls, around 30 CD8+ CDR3 sequences were found in common.

This CDR3 spans 14 amino acids. Trimming took 2 bases from V and 4 from J; bases not matched to a gene: 5. Germline V gene lookup returns CDR1 DFQATT and CDR2 SNEGSKA (reference sequence). Both TCR beta VDJ combination and CDR3 sequence profiling were carried out. Genomic DNA was the template for this profiling. MiXCR was run by TCRdb on the reads, yielding one entry per CDR3 protein. The table includes approximately 300,000 distinct CDR3 sequences, under 60% detected once. Turning to this clonotype: What it binds is unknown.

Selection for sequencing was limited to patients who had shown CD8+CD57+ cell expansion by flow cytometry. Diagnosis of severe acquired aplastic anemia applied to all patients. This chain connects TRBV20-1 to TRBJ2-5, with 9 bases that match TRBD2. The clonotype comes from a human donor with aplastic anemia. Specimen: sorted CD4+, CD8+, or CD8+CD57+ T cells (not recorded which) from PBMCs. The CDR3 reads CSARLRGGRETQYF. The CDR3 DNA is TGCAGTGCTAGATTGCGGGGGGGGAGAGAGACCCAGTACTTC.